This passage covers 8 T cell receptor beta chains from one sample sequenced in a study of cytotoxic CD8 clonotypes in ibrutinib-treated CLL. Measured with immunoSEQ multiplex PCR; TCRdb has only the in-frame clones, and not every one. This table holds approximately 190,000 clones, 79% found once. Here the sequenced sample was PBMCs, taken after 12 months of ibrutinib treatment. The source of these receptors is a human donor with chronic lymphocytic leukemia.

The sample holds a few counts of this clone. The chain couples TRBV5-1 to TRBJ2-5; D may correspond to TRBD1 or TRBD2 (6 bases each). The length of the CDR3 is 14 residues. CDR1 SGHRS and CDR2 YFSETQ come from the germline V gene. Trimming took off 0 bases at V and 5 bases at J, with 11 bases between the two ends. The CDR3 DNA follows: TGCGCCAGCAGCTTGGAAGGGGGGCCGGAGACCCAGTACTTC. Amino acids: CASSLEGGPETQYF.

This clone has just one count. The V gene is TRBV6-5, the J gene TRBJ1-2; TRBD1 agrees at 8 bases. Trimming removed 2 bases from V and 4 bases from J; junction bases left unmatched: 6. Per germline, CDR1 MNHEY and CDR2 SVGAGI. CDR3 size: 15 residues. This chain's CDR3 is CASSYDRTGPYGYTF. The CDR3 coding sequence is TGTGCCAGCAGTTACGATCGGACAGGGCCCTATGGCTACACCTTC.

The rearrangement joins TRBV7-8 to TRBJ2-3, with 10 bases matching TRBD2. The CDR3 extends over 17 amino acids. Germline-derived CDR1 and CDR2 are SGHVS and FQNEAQ. V lost 4 bases and J lost 6; bases outside the gene matches: 13. This CDR3 reads CASSSPGLAGAWDTQYF. Written as DNA, the CDR3 is TGTGCCAGCAGCTCGCCGGGGCTAGCGGGGGCCTGGGATACGCAGTATTTT. Variable domain in full (rest from reference TRBV7-8 and TRBJ2-3): GAGVSQSPRYKVAKRGQDVALRCDPISGHVSLFWYQQALGQGPEFLTYFQNEAQLDKSGLPSDRFFAERPEGSVSTLKIQRTQQEDSAVYLCASSSPGLAGAWDTQYFGPGTRLTVL.

The chain employs TRBV6-1 and TRBJ2-7, with D tentatively TRBD2 (5 bases). The CDR3 loop spans 12 amino acids. CDR1 and CDR2 (germline): MNHNS, SASEGT. V lost 7 bases to trimming and J lost 7 bases, with 14 bases between them. CDR3 in amino acids: CASTDIPGEQYF. In nucleotides, the CDR3 is TGTGCCAGCACTGACATTCCGGGGGAGCAGTACTTC.

The V and J genes are TRBV28 and TRBJ1-1; TRBD1 might be the D (5 bases). CDR1 is MDHEN and CDR2 is SYDVKM in the germline V gene. V was pared by 10 bases and J by 0 bases, with 12 bases between. This CDR3 contains 13 residues. The CDR3 region has the DNA TGTGCCATCGAGGGGTGGATGAACACTGAAGCTTTCTTT. Residues: CAIEGWMNTEAFF.

CDR3 nucleotides: TGCGCCAGCAGCGCTCCCGGGCGGGGCACCGGGGAGCTGTTTTTT. Translating gives CASSAPGRGTGELFF. J is TRBJ2-2 and V is TRBV4-1; D may be TRBD2 (6 bases). The CDR3 covers 15 residues. Germline-derived CDR1 and CDR2 are MGHRA and YSYEKL. The V end lost 5 bases, the J end lost 4 bases, and 14 bases lay between the germline ends.

The genes are TRBV7-8 and TRBJ2-7; 7 bases are a match to TRBD1. The CDR3 extends over 14 amino acids. With V trimmed by 6 bases and J by 7 bases, 12 bases remained unmatched. Germline-derived CDR1 and CDR2 are SGHVS and FQNEAQ. CDR3 amino acids: CASRTGQTFGEQYF. CDR3 in DNA: TGTGCCAGCAGGACGGGACAGACCTTCGGTGAGCAGTACTTC.

V usage is TRBV6-1 and J usage is TRBJ1-3; D gene uncertain. Trimming left V 0 bases short and J 7 bases short, with 4 bases between. Germline loops: CDR1 MNHNS, CDR2 SASEGT. CDR3 size: 12 residues. CDR3 in amino acids: CASSEAGNTIYF. CDR3 DNA sequence: TGTGCCAGCAGTGAAGCCGGGAACACCATATATTTT.